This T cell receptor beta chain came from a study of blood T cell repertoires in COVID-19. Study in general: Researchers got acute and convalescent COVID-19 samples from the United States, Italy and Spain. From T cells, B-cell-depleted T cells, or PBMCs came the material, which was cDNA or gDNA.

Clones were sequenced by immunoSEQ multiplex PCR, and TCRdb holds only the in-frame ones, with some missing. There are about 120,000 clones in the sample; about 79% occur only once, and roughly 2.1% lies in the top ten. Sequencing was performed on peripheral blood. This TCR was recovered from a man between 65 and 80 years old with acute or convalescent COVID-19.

In nucleotides, the CDR3 is TGTGCCAGCAGCCCGATTGGACAGGGGGCCTCCTATGGCTACACCTTC. It yields the protein CASSPIGQGASYGYTF. The rearrangement links TRBV9 to TRBJ1-2; 11 bases match TRBD1. The CDR3 extends over 16 amino acids. The V gene end was trimmed by 4 bases and the J gene end by 4 bases; junction bases not matched to a gene: 9. Germline loops: CDR1 SGDLS, CDR2 YYNGEE. Supplemented by reference TRBV9 and TRBJ1-2, the full variable domain reads DSGVTQTPKHLITATGQRVTLRCSPRSGDLSVYWYQQSLDQGLQFLIQYYNGEERAKGNILERFSAQQFPDLHSELNLSSLELGDSALYFCASSPIGQGASYGYTFGSGTRLTVV.